Shown below are 21 T cell receptor beta chains from a single sample sequenced in a study of shared clonotypes between healthy human individuals (dated by TCRdb to 2020 to 2021). Receptor amplification or capture employed the immunoSEQ multiplex PCR assay. TCRdb carries this immuneACCESS record with in-frame sequences only. Its versions omit some clonotypes, under half of them owing to an unresolved V gene in the studies checked, with the rest unexplained. The sample profile shows a few million clones; about 92% of them were found once. 0.13% to 0.15% of the sample is in the top ten clones. The sequencing sample was made of naive CD4+ T cells sorted from blood. Read against the paper, the sample's cell subset or site label means: CD45RA+ positively selected. These TCRs come from a man between 18 and 29 years old in good health.

This clone was found once. The rearrangement joins TRBV5-1 to TRBJ1-2; weak D call: TRBD1 (5 bases). With 3 bases removed from V and 5 bases from J, the gap between germline ends came to 23 bases. Germline lookup yields CDR1 SGHRS and CDR2 YFSETQ. This CDR3 is built from 17 residues. The CDR3 region has the DNA TGCGCCAGCAGCTCCACCGTGCCGTTAGGGACTGGTTATGGCTACACCTTC. Protein sequence: CASSSTVPLGTGYGYTF. Together with reference TRBV5-1 and TRBJ1-2, the CDR3 gives the full variable domain: KAGVTQTPRYLIKTRGQQVTLSCSPISGHRSVSWYQQTPGQGLQFLFEYFSETQRNKGNFPGRFSGRQFSNSRSEMNVSTLELGDSALYLCASSSTVPLGTGYGYTFGSGTRLTVV.

The chain carries TRBV7-9 and TRBJ2-7; the D is unclear. Trimming cost V 5 bases and J 8 bases, with 16 bases left between them. This CDR3 contains 13 residues. Germline CDR1 is SEHNR and CDR2 is FQNEAQ (reference sequence). DNA for the CDR3: TGTGCCAGCAGCGGGTTACTTGCGATCAAGCAGTACTTC. Translation gives CASSGLLAIKQYF. Full variable domain (outside the CDR3, taken from reference TRBV7-9 and TRBJ2-7): DTGVSQNPRHKITKRGQNVTFRCDPISEHNRLYWYRQTLGQGPEFLTYFQNEAQLEKSRLLSDRFSAERPKGSFSTLEIQRTEQGDSAMYLCASSGLLAIKQYFGPGTRLTVT.

The chain links TRBV7-2 to TRBJ1-3; D not certain. This CDR3 comprises 14 residues. The V end was cut by 4 bases, the J end by 2 bases, with 9 bases between. The germline gives CDR1 SGHTA, CDR2 FQGNSA. The DNA of the CDR3 is TGTGCCAGCAGCTCGCCCAACCCTGGAAACACCATATATTTT. This encodes CASSSPNPGNTIYF.

This clone was recorded once. The chain employs TRBV28 and TRBJ2-3; D not resolved. CDR1 and CDR2 (germline): MDHEN, SYDVKM. V was cut by 6 bases and J by 0 bases, with 10 bases left in between. The CDR3 loop spans 14 amino acids. The CDR3 DNA reads as TGTGCCAGCAGCTTCCTTGTCAGCACAGATACGCAGTATTTT. Translating it yields CASSFLVSTDTQYF.

V and J are TRBV6-5 and TRBJ2-5, with D perhaps matching TRBD2 (7 bases). The assigned J gene may be wrong: the sequence end matches TRBJ2-7 better. The V gene's germline CDR1 is MNHEY and CDR2 SVGAGI. The CDR3 has 14 residues. The CDR3 loop is CASRGPGEGSEQYF. For the CDR3, the DNA is TGTGCCAGCAGGGGACCAGGGGAGGGATCCGAGCAGTACTTC.

The V call is TRBV18, the J call TRBJ1-6; 8 nucleotides match TRBD1. CDR3 length equals 14 residues. Per germline, CDR1 KGHSH and CDR2 LQKENI. V was clipped by 6 bases and J by 10 bases; unmatched bases: 8. The CDR3 loop is CASSLDRGFSPLHF. The CDR3 DNA is TGTGCCAGCTCCCTTGACAGGGGCTTCTCACCCCTCCACTTT.

V and J are TRBV11-1 and TRBJ2-5, with D perhaps given as TRBD1 or TRBD2 (5 bases each). The CDR3 is 15 amino acids. Germline V CDR1 and CDR2: SGHAT, FQDESV (reference sequence). Trimming removed 5 bases from V and 4 bases from J, with 17 bases in between. CDR3 loop: CASSPPGTAGETQYF. The CDR3 DNA sequence: TGTGCCAGCAGCCCTCCCGGGACCGCGGGAGAGACCCAGTACTTC. The full variable domain, with the rest looked up from reference TRBV11-1 and TRBJ2-5, is EAEVAQSPRYKITEKSQAVAFWCDPISGHATLYWYRQILGQGPELLVQFQDESVVDDSQLPKDRFSAERLKGVDSTLKIQPAELGDSAMYLCASSPPGTAGETQYFGPGTRLLVL.

A note on this clone: Other DNA sequences in this sample translate to the same CDR3. This chain uses TRBV7-2 with TRBJ2-2, with D tentatively TRBD1 or TRBD2 (5 bases each). From germline, CDR1 is SGHTA and CDR2 FQGNSA. Trimming took 2 bases from V and 6 from J, leaving 7 bases between them. CDR3 length: 13 amino acids. CDR3 sequence reads: CASSLQGAGELFF. Written as DNA, the CDR3 is TGTGCCAGCAGCTTACAGGGAGCCGGGGAGCTGTTTTTT.

The J gene is TRBJ2-3, the V gene TRBV11-3; 8 positions match TRBD1. CDR1 and CDR2 from the germline V gene are SGHNT and YENEEA. This CDR3 is 12 amino acids long. The ends lost 0 bases at V and 14 bases at J; junction bases unmatched: 4. Here the CDR3 reads CASSLESGGPYF. Written as DNA, the CDR3 is TGTGCCAGCAGCTTAGAGTCAGGGGGCCCGTATTTT.

The V gene is TRBV19, the J gene TRBJ1-6, with D tentatively TRBD1 (5 bases). This CDR3 is built from 12 residues. CDR1 is LNHDA and CDR2 is SQIVND in the germline V gene (reference sequence). The germline V and J ends were trimmed by 5 bases and 13 bases, with 12 bases remaining between them. The CDR3 DNA reads as TGTGCCAGTAGTGTGAGGGCAGGGCCCCTCCACTTT. It is translated as CASSVRAGPLHF.

This chain connects TRBV6-5 to TRBJ2-7; 7 bases are shared with TRBD1. The V segment lost 5 bases and the J segment 4 bases; nucleotides outside the gene matches: 8. CDR3 length equals 14 residues. Per germline, CDR1 MNHEY and CDR2 SVGAGI. CDR3 amino acids: CASSRGQPLYEQYF. The DNA of the CDR3 is TGTGCCAGCAGTCGGGGACAGCCACTTTACGAGCAGTACTTC.

The CDR3 nucleotides read TGTGCCAGCTCACCTAGCGGGAGGGCTATAGATGAGCAGTTCTTC. Translating it yields CASSPSGRAIDEQFF. The gene calls are TRBV18 and TRBJ2-1; 11 bases align to TRBD2. Trimming at V came to 3 bases and at J to 8 bases, leaving 6 bases not matched to a gene. The CDR3 has 15 amino acids. Germline V CDR1 and CDR2: KGHSH, LQKENI.

This clone was seen only a few times. The same CDR3 arises from other DNA sequences in this sample as well. The chain has TRBV30 and TRBJ1-6; TRBD1 is a possible D gene (5 bases). CDR1 GTSNPN and CDR2 SVGIG come from the germline V gene (reference sequence). Trimming left V 2 bases short and J 10 bases short, with 12 bases between. The CDR3 contains 13 residues. The chain's CDR3 is CAWSSQGSSPLHF. CDR3 in DNA: TGTGCCTGGAGTAGCCAGGGATCGTCACCCCTCCACTTT. The full variable domain, completed using reference TRBV30 and TRBJ1-6, is SQTIHQWPATLVQPVGSPLSLECTVEGTSNPNLYWYRQAAGRGLQLLFYSVGIGQISSEVPQNLSASRPQDRQFILSSKKLLLSDSGFYLCAWSSQGSSPLHFGNGTRLTVT.

The V gene is TRBV6-1, the J gene TRBJ2-7; 9 bases map to TRBD2. Germline CDR1 and CDR2: MNHNS and SASEGT. Trimming cost V 2 bases and J 7 bases; bases outside gene matches: 9. This CDR3 spans 15 amino acids. CDR3 loop: CASSERGGRAREQYF. The CDR3 bases are TGTGCCAGCAGTGAACGCGGCGGGAGGGCCCGGGAGCAGTACTTC.

The gene calls are TRBV6-4 and TRBJ1-2; 7 nucleotides line up with TRBD1. The CDR3 length is 15 residues. Germline V lookup: CDR1 MRHNA, CDR2 SNTAGT. The junction had 9 bases not matched to a gene; V was cut back by 5 bases and J by 3 bases. CDR3 coding DNA: TGTGCCAGCAGTCCACAGGGGTCCCTTGACTATGGCTACACCTTC. It encodes CASSPQGSLDYGYTF.

The rearrangement uses TRBV15 and TRBJ2-2; 10 nucleotides agree with TRBD2. The CDR3 is 17 residues long. Trimming at V came to 3 bases and at J to 4 bases, leaving 8 bases not matched to a gene. Germline values: CDR1 LNHNV, CDR2 YYDKDF (reference sequence). Written as DNA, the CDR3 is TGTGCCACCAGCAGCCGTCCGGGACTAGCGTCCACCGGGGAGCTGTTTTTT. Residues: CATSSRPGLASTGELFF.

The rearrangement links TRBV30 to TRBJ2-2; 11 bases line up with TRBD2. The germline CDR1 and CDR2 sequences are GTSNPN and SVGIG (reference sequence). The V and J ends lost 1 base and 1 base, in that order; junction bases with no gene match: 2. The CDR3 sequence is 16 residues long. CDR3 in DNA: TGTGCCTGGAGTGGACTAGCGGGAAAGAACACCGGGGAGCTGTTTTTT. Translated, it gives CAWSGLAGKNTGELFF.

The V call is TRBV19, the J call TRBJ1-5, with D possibly matching TRBD1 (5 bases). The length of the CDR3 is 15 residues. V was pared by 4 bases and J by 7 bases, with 17 bases between. CDR1 and CDR2 (germline): LNHDA, SQIVND (reference sequence). CDR3 DNA: TGTGCCAGTAGTAAGGACATTCCATTCGCACAGCCCCAGCATTTT. As protein: CASSKDIPFAQPQHF. Looking up the rest from reference TRBV19 and TRBJ1-5 gives the full variable domain: DGGITQSPKYLFRKEGQNVTLSCEQNLNHDAMYWYRQDPGQGLRLIYYSQIVNDFQKGDIAEGYSVSREKKESFPLTVTSAQKNPTAFYLCASSKDIPFAQPQHFGDGTRLSIL.

This clone appeared once. The chain carries TRBV25-1 and TRBJ1-3; D not resolved. CDR3 size: 14 residues. Deletions cut 3 bases from V and 7 bases from J, with 13 bases between. Germline CDR1 MGHDK, CDR2 SYGVNS. The CDR3 sequence: CASSDSGRGNTIYF. In DNA, the CDR3 is TGTGCCAGCAGTGATTCTGGCCGCGGCAACACCATATATTTT.

A few counts support this clone. This rearrangement joins TRBV11-1 to TRBJ2-2, with no clear D. CDR1 and CDR2 (germline): SGHAT, FQDESV (reference sequence). The V end lost 0 bases, the J end lost 5 bases, and 13 bases lay between the germline ends. The CDR3 is made up of 16 amino acids. CDR3 sequence reads: CASSLASGAITGELFF. The CDR3, as DNA: TGTGCCAGCAGCTTAGCGTCCGGAGCCATTACCGGGGAGCTGTTTTTT. Complete variable domain (other parts from reference TRBV11-1 and TRBJ2-2): EAEVAQSPRYKITEKSQAVAFWCDPISGHATLYWYRQILGQGPELLVQFQDESVVDDSQLPKDRFSAERLKGVDSTLKIQPAELGDSAMYLCASSLASGAITGELFFGEGSRLTVL.

The V call is TRBV5-1, the J call TRBJ2-7; the match to TRBD1 covers 10 bases. Losses at the gene ends were 3 bases for V and 3 bases for J; bases not matched to a gene: 15. The length of the CDR3 is 18 residues. Germline assignment: CDR1 SGHRS and CDR2 YFSETQ. This CDR3 reads CASSSGGQGFKGNYEQYF. The CDR3 DNA reads as TGCGCCAGCAGCTCTGGGGGACAGGGGTTTAAAGGGAACTACGAGCAGTACTTC.